The 24 T cell receptor beta chains reported below all come from one sample, sequenced in a study. TCRdb passed the RT-PCR reads through MiXCR, listing each CDR3 protein once. This repertoire shows fewer than 800,000 distinct CDR3 sequences, 12% to 15% found once; its top ten account for about 3.6%. Material for sequencing was memory CD4+ T cells from blood. The source is a female donor in good health, serving as a healthy control.

This clonotype was recorded at least ten times. The V call is TRBV20-1, the J call TRBJ1-5; D gene uncertain. The CDR3 contains 13 residues. Germline V CDR1 and CDR2: DFQATT, SNEGSKA (reference sequence). V gave up 3 bases and J gave up 6 bases, with 12 bases separating them. In nucleotides, the CDR3 is TGCAGTGCTAGGGCAGACTTGCGTCAGCCCCAGCATTTT. It specifies CSARADLRQPQHF.

This clonotype was observed a few times. The chain combines TRBV5-1 with TRBJ2-7, with D possibly matching TRBD1 (6 bases). V dropped 4 bases and J dropped 11 bases, with 22 bases sitting between them. CDR1 and CDR2 (germline): SGHRS, YFSETQ. This CDR3 contains 14 residues. This CDR3 is CASSPTGTSLIEYF. CDR3 coding DNA: TGCGCCAGCAGCCCCACAGGGACCTCCTTAATCGAGTACTTC.

This clonotype occurred a few times. This chain links TRBV7-2 with TRBJ2-1, with TRBD2 as a possible D gene (7 bases). The V end was cut by 8 bases, the J end by 2 bases, with 13 bases between. This CDR3 has 14 amino acids. Per the germline V gene, CDR1 is SGHTA and CDR2 is FQGNSA. CDR3 region: CASLGAGAYNEQFF. Here the CDR3 DNA reads TGTGCCAGCCTGGGGGCGGGAGCCTACAATGAGCAGTTCTTC.

This clonotype was seen a few times. The rearrangement uses TRBV6-1 and TRBJ1-5; no firm D call. Germline V gene sequence: CDR1 MNHNS, CDR2 SASEGT. Trimming took 2 bases from V and 0 from J, leaving 17 bases between them. The CDR3 extends over 18 amino acids. This CDR3 reads CASSEQASAIYSNQPQHF. CDR3 bases: TGTGCCAGCAGTGAACAGGCCTCAGCGATCTATAGCAATCAGCCCCAGCATTTT.

This clonotype was picked up a small number of times. The chain has TRBV5-6 and TRBJ2-5, with 9 bases fitting TRBD2. Germline CDR1 is SGHDT and CDR2 is YYEEEE. The CDR3 runs 19 residues. V dropped 1 base and J dropped 5; count of bases not matched to a gene: 18. In DNA, the CDR3 is TGTGCCAGCAGCTTGTCCCGGGGGGCGGGAGGGCCCTCGGGGGAGACCCAGTACTTC. It specifies CASSLSRGAGGPSGETQYF. The full variable domain, rest sourced from reference TRBV5-6 and TRBJ2-5, is DAGVTQSPTHLIKTRGQQVTLRCSPKSGHDTVSWYQQALGQGPQFIFQYYEEEERQRGNFPDRFSGHQFPNYSSELNVNALLLGDSALYLCASSLSRGAGGPSGETQYFGPGTRLLVL.

The sample holds a few counts of this clonotype. The rearrangement links TRBV11-2 to TRBJ1-5; D is undetermined. CDR1 SGHAT and CDR2 FQNNGV come from the germline V gene. V lost 4 bases and J lost 11, with 18 bases in between. The CDR3 is 14 amino acids. CDR3 in amino acids: CASSSDGVWSSQHF. The DNA of the CDR3 is TGTGCCAGCAGCTCCGATGGGGTGTGGAGCTCCCAGCATTTT.

This clonotype was seen repeatedly, ten times or more. The CDR3 reads CASTRASNTGELFF. CDR3 coding DNA: TGTGCCAGTACGCGGGCTTCGAACACCGGGGAGCTGTTTTTT. The chain combines TRBV19 with TRBJ2-2, with D maybe TRBD2 (5 bases). Germline V gene sequence: CDR1 LNHDA, CDR2 SQIVND (reference sequence). The ends were cut back, 7 bases at V and 0 bases at J, with 9 bases in the middle. The CDR3 totals 14 residues.

The J gene is TRBJ2-7, the V gene TRBV28; 12 nucleotides line up with TRBD2. Germline V gene sequence: CDR1 MDHEN, CDR2 SYDVKM. V lost 2 bases and J lost 4; bases outside the gene matches: 6. The length of the CDR3 is 16 residues. This CDR3 is CASSLGLAGGNYEQYF. DNA of the CDR3: TGTGCCAGCAGTTTAGGGCTAGCGGGGGGGAATTACGAGCAGTACTTC.

This clonotype has ten or more counts. The chain has TRBV20-1 and TRBJ2-2; D is undetermined. This CDR3 spans 13 amino acids. Looked up from germline, CDR1 is DFQATT and CDR2 is SNEGSKA (reference sequence). The ends were cut back, 1 base at V and 3 bases at J, with 6 bases in the middle. In DNA, the CDR3 is TGCAGTGCTAGAGTTCCCTACACCGGGGAGCTGTTTTTT. Translating it yields CSARVPYTGELFF.

This clonotype was seen a handful of times. The chain links TRBV6-2 or TRBV6-3 to TRBJ2-3; TRBD1 aligns across 10 bases. The CDR3 sequence is 16 residues long. Germline V CDR1 and CDR2: MNHEY, SVGEGT. V was pared by 5 bases and J by 3 bases, with 8 bases of the junction left unmatched. The CDR3 is CASSERQGAGTDTQYF. In DNA, the CDR3 is TGTGCCAGCAGTGAACGACAGGGGGCCGGAACAGATACGCAGTATTTT.

This clonotype was recorded only once. V gene TRBV2 combines with J gene TRBJ2-7; a possible D gene is TRBD2 (6 bases). With 6 bases removed from V and 5 bases from J, the gap between germline ends came to 23 bases. Germline CDR1 reads SNHLY; CDR2 reads FYNNEI. CDR3 length: 16 residues. The CDR3 is CASRATPAGLTHEQYF. In nucleotides, the CDR3 is TGTGCCAGCAGAGCCACCCCTGCGGGATTGACCCACGAGCAGTACTTC.

This clonotype occurred many times. Written as DNA, the CDR3 is TGTGCCAGCCGAAACCCGGAAGATACGCAGTATTTT. Amino acid sequence: CASRNPEDTQYF. The V and J genes are TRBV6-5 and TRBJ2-3; D is undetermined. CDR1 MNHEY and CDR2 SVGAGI come from the germline V gene. The V end was cut by 8 bases, the J end by 5 bases, with 11 bases between. The CDR3 has 12 amino acids.

This clonotype was found a few times. The V and J genes are TRBV29-1 and TRBJ1-3; D is unresolved. V gave up 4 bases and J gave up 0 bases, with 4 bases separating them. The V gene's germline CDR1 is SQVTM and CDR2 ANQGSEA. The CDR3 consists of 12 residues. The CDR3 spells CSVAGSGNTIYF. CDR3 nucleotide sequence: TGCAGCGTTGCAGGCTCTGGAAACACCATATATTTT.

The chain has TRBV7-2 and TRBJ1-2, with D hard to call. This CDR3 spans 13 amino acids. Trimming took 8 bases from V and 7 from J, leaving 17 bases between them. CDR1 and CDR2 from the germline V gene are SGHTA and FQGNSA. CDR3 nucleotides: TGTGCCAGCGGGATACAAGAAGATAGTGGCTACACCTTC. Protein: CASGIQEDSGYTF.

The sample holds a few counts of this clonotype. The chain combines TRBV20-1 with TRBJ2-3; 8 nucleotides agree with TRBD2. The V gene's germline CDR1 is DFQATT and CDR2 SNEGSKA (reference sequence). J gave up 0 bases and V 4 bases, and 9 bases lay outside the gene matches. The CDR3 is 16 amino acids. This CDR3 reads CSANPGASGSTDTQYF. The CDR3 DNA reads as TGCAGTGCTAACCCGGGGGCTAGCGGGAGCACAGATACGCAGTATTTT.

V is TRBV5-1 and J is TRBJ2-1; D is unresolved. Trimming removed 1 base from V and 8 bases from J, with 16 bases in between. The germline V gene has CDR1 SGHRS and CDR2 YFSETQ. This CDR3 contains 15 residues. The CDR3 spells CASSLSRGTYDEQFF. The CDR3 DNA sequence: TGCGCCAGCAGCTTGAGTCGCGGTACGTATGATGAGCAGTTCTTC.

The V and J genes are TRBV6-2 or TRBV6-3 and TRBJ2-5; 9 positions match TRBD2. The CDR3 is 14 residues long. With 6 bases clipped from V and 8 bases from J, the junction kept 10 bases outside the gene matches. Germline CDR1 and CDR2: MNHEY and SVGEGT. CDR3 nucleotide sequence: TGTGCCAGCAGCCCTCGGACTAGCGTAGGAACCCAGTACTTC. Protein product: CASSPRTSVGTQYF.

This chain links TRBV18 with TRBJ1-5, with D unresolved. Germline V lookup: CDR1 KGHSH, CDR2 LQKENI. V was cut by 6 bases and J by 0 bases, with 12 bases left in between. This CDR3 is 15 amino acids long. As DNA, the CDR3 is TGTGCCAGCTCCCCCCGGGCGGATAGCAATCAGCCCCAGCATTTT. Its translation: CASSPRADSNQPQHF.

The chain couples TRBV20-1 to TRBJ1-5, with unresolved D. The CDR3 length is 12 residues. Germline CDR1 and CDR2: DFQATT and SNEGSKA (reference sequence). V lost 1 base, J lost 10 bases, and 11 bases lay in between. The CDR3 protein is CSARGLAGPQHF. CDR3 DNA: TGCAGTGCTAGAGGCCTAGCGGGACCCCAGCATTTT.

Worth noting for this clonotype: One base away lies a much larger clone, so this may be a sequencing read error. As DNA, the CDR3 is TGTGCCAGAACCGAAGGTGGGAAGGATGAGCAGTTCTTC. Translation gives CARTEGGKDEQFF. The chain couples TRBV6-2 or TRBV6-3 to TRBJ2-1; D is undetermined. In germline, CDR1 is MNHEY, CDR2 SVGEGT. This CDR3 is 13 amino acids long. V was cut by 9 bases and J by 8 bases, with 17 bases left in between.

The chain couples TRBV20-1 to TRBJ2-6, with 7 bases aligning to TRBD1. Trimming removed 6 bases from V and 0 bases from J; junction bases left unmatched: 11. This CDR3 comprises 17 residues. CDR1 is DFQATT, CDR2 SNEGSKA, per germline (reference sequence). CDR3 protein: CSATKAGTASGANVLTF. Here the CDR3 DNA reads TGCAGTGCCACAAAGGCCGGGACAGCCTCTGGGGCCAACGTCCTGACTTTC.

This clonotype was detected many times. The chain uses TRBV5-1 and TRBJ2-3; D unclear. V was pared by 7 bases and J by 0 bases, with 9 bases between. CDR3 length equals 13 residues. In germline, CDR1 is SGHRS, CDR2 YFSETQ. This CDR3 reads CASQSGSTDTQYF. The CDR3 DNA is TGCGCCAGCCAGAGTGGCAGCACAGATACGCAGTATTTT.

This clonotype was found many times. The chain joins TRBV5-1 to TRBJ1-1; maybe TRBD1 (6 bases). This CDR3 contains 15 residues. Germline lookup yields CDR1 SGHRS and CDR2 YFSETQ. V lost 0 bases and J 1 base, leaving 10 bases between the germline ends. The CDR3 region has the DNA TGCGCCAGCAGCTTGGGTAAGACAGGGAACACTGAAGCTTTCTTT. Translating gives CASSLGKTGNTEAFF.

In this sample, this clonotype turned up many times. This chain connects TRBV20-1 to TRBJ2-1; D ambiguous. Germline V CDR1 and CDR2: DFQATT, SNEGSKA (reference sequence). The germline V and J ends were trimmed by 5 bases and 2 bases, with 7 bases remaining between them. The CDR3 sequence is 12 residues long. The CDR3 loop reads CSASDPYNEQFF. CDR3 nucleotides: TGCAGTGCTTCGGACCCCTACAATGAGCAGTTCTTC.